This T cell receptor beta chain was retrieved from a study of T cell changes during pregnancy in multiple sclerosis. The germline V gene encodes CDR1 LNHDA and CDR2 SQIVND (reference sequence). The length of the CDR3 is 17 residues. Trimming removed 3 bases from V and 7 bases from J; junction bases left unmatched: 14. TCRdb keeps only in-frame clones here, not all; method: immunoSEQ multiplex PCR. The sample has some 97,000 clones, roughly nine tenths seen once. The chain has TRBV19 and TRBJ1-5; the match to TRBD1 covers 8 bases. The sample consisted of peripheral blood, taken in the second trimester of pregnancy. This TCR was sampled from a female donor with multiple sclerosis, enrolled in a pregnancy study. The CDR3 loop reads CASSMWAGQGAGQPQHF. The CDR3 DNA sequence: TGTGCCAGTAGTATGTGGGCCGGGCAGGGGGCTGGACAGCCCCAGCATTTT.